The clone carrying this T cell receptor (beta chain) was picked up one time. Per the original methods: Amplification from reference gene primers served as the basis for estimated nucleated cell counts. Sequencing was performed with immunoSEQ multiplex PCR; in TCRdb, only in-frame clones are kept and a portion is missing. V and J calls and clone size are copied from that table; D and trimming were computed from the DNA. The table has 70,000 to 100,000 clones, about 83% seen once. This sample was included in a study of blood T cell repertoires in COVID-19. On the study more broadly: There were acute and convalescent COVID-19 samples, and they came from the United States, Italy and Spain. T cells, B-cell-depleted T cells, or PBMCs provided the cDNA or gDNA that served as material.

What was sequenced was peripheral blood. The TCR originated in a woman in her sixties or seventies with COVID-19, enrolled during active disease.

CDR3 nucleotides: TGTGCCAGTAGTATCACCGGGGGTGCCAATGAGCAGTTCTTC. This translates into CASSITGGANEQFF. This sequence joins TRBV19 and TRBJ2-1; weak D call: TRBD2 (6 bases). The germline V gene encodes CDR1 LNHDA and CDR2 SQIVND (reference sequence). This CDR3 contains 14 residues. Trimming pared 3 bases from V and 6 bases from J, leaving 12 bases between.